This T cell receptor beta chain was identified in a study of OX40 agonist ivuxolimab in advanced cancers. At the level of the study: Ivuxolimab doses were 0.01, 0.1, 0.3, 1.5, 3 or 10 mg/kg every 2 weeks.

Data came from immunoSEQ multiplex PCR; TCRdb stores just in-frame clones and leaves some out. The sample yields 20,000 to 25,000 clones, around 80% seen once. Whole-study findings and limits: At doses 0.1 to 3.0 mg/kg, CD4+ and CD8+ clones expanded. Expansion of clones was among the lowest in partial responders at 0.1-3.0 mg/kg. Researchers did not establish what antigens the expanded peripheral T cells target.

This clone was seen a few times. Its specificity is not known. V gave up 5 bases and J gave up 8 bases; unmatched junction bases: 4. This CDR3 is 12 amino acids long. Germline loops: CDR1 SEHNR, CDR2 FQNEAQ (reference sequence). Sequenced material: CD4+ or CD8+ T cells sorted from blood, taken in a trial of the OX40 agonist ivuxolimab. The source is an adult with an advanced solid tumor such as melanoma, head and neck, liver or kidney cancer. The chain is built from TRBV7-9 and TRBJ1-2, with 8 bases aligning to TRBD1. CDR3 bases: TGTGCCAGCAGCGCAGGACAGGGAGGCTACACCTTC. The encoded protein is CASSAGQGGYTF.